The 29 T cell receptor beta chains listed next were all sequenced from one sample in a study of CD8 T cells in ankylosing spondylitis. MiXCR, run by TCRdb on the 5' RACE reads, gives a single entry per CDR3 protein. This sample has roughly 120,000 distinct CDR3 sequences, with approximately 15% found just once. The sample consisted of blood, either unsorted or a sorted T cell fraction (not recorded which). The receptors come from a female donor with ankylosing spondylitis or in good health (not recorded which).

The CDR3 loop reads CASSQRQGAEDTQYF. The CDR3 bases are TGCGCCAGCAGCCAAAGACAGGGGGCGGAAGATACGCAGTATTTT. The chain couples TRBV4-1 to TRBJ2-3; 10 nucleotides align to TRBD1. CDR1 is MGHRA and CDR2 is YSYEKL in the germline V gene. This CDR3 spans 15 amino acids. J was trimmed by 5 bases and V by 2 bases; bases with no gene match: 4.

In this sample, this clonotype turned up many times. This chain joins TRBV4-1 and TRBJ2-1; tentative D call: TRBD1 (6 bases). The ends were cut back, 2 bases at V and 0 bases at J, with 8 bases in the middle. The CDR3 has 15 amino acids. Germline V gene lookup returns CDR1 MGHRA and CDR2 YSYEKL. CDR3 DNA: TGCGCCAGCAGCCAACAGGGGAACTCCTACAATGAGCAGTTCTTC. Translation: CASSQQGNSYNEQFF.

This clonotype was picked up many times. The chain uses TRBV7-3 and TRBJ2-5; TRBD2 agrees at 7 bases. V trimming: 5 bases; J trimming: 2 bases; junction bases outside the gene matches: 8. Germline CDR1 is SGHTA and CDR2 is FQGTGA. There are 15 residues in the CDR3. CDR3 nucleotide sequence: TGTGCCAGCAGCCGGTCCGGGGGGTTGCAAGAGACCCAGTACTTC. Translation gives CASSRSGGLQETQYF.

The gene calls are TRBV5-6 and TRBJ2-1; a weak D match, TRBD2 (5 bases). The CDR3 extends over 12 amino acids. V gave up 4 bases and J gave up 8 bases, with 10 bases separating them. CDR1 and CDR2 from the germline V gene are SGHDT and YYEEEE. The CDR3 DNA is TGTGCCAGCAGCCTCGGGGATGATGAGCAGTTCTTC. Translated: CASSLGDDEQFF.

This clonotype was detected ten times or more. V usage is TRBV6-5 and J usage is TRBJ2-7, with 7 bases aligning to TRBD1. Losses at the gene ends were 6 bases for V and 6 bases for J; bases not matched to a gene: 5. Per germline, CDR1 MNHEY and CDR2 SVGAGI. CDR3 length: 12 residues. CDR3 nucleotide sequence: TGTGCCAGCAGGACAGGGACCTTCGAGCAGTACTTC. Protein sequence: CASRTGTFEQYF.

This chain joins TRBV6-1 and TRBJ2-3, with a weak D call TRBD2 (5 bases). This CDR3 has 16 amino acids. V lost 6 bases to trimming and J lost 7 bases, with 23 bases between them. Per germline, CDR1 MNHNS and CDR2 SASEGT. The CDR3 nucleotides are TGTGCCAGCAGCCCTTCGGGGATCACAATAGGCCATACGCAGTATTTT. Translating gives CASSPSGITIGHTQYF.

In its sample, this clonotype was seen many times. This rearrangement joins TRBV27 to TRBJ2-3, with 9 bases identical to TRBD2. The CDR3 has 16 residues. Looked up from germline, CDR1 is MNHEY and CDR2 is SMNVEV (reference sequence). V dropped 6 bases and J dropped 8; count of bases not matched to a gene: 15. This CDR3 is CASSPRSGGTRGTQYF. For the CDR3, the DNA is TGTGCCAGCAGCCCCCGCAGCGGGGGGACCCGAGGTACGCAGTATTTT.

The chain carries TRBV2 and TRBJ2-7; TRBD1 matches at 9 bases. This CDR3 region has 11 residues. The V and J ends lost 6 bases and 9 bases, in that order; junction bases with no gene match: 3. CDR1 and CDR2 from the germline V gene are SNHLY and FYNNEI. CDR3 in amino acids: CASRDRGGQYF. The CDR3 DNA sequence: TGTGCCAGCAGGGACAGGGGAGGGCAGTACTTC.

Details on this clonotype: Possible read error: a much larger clone is one base away. V and J are TRBV12-3 or TRBV12-4 and TRBJ2-1; D might be TRBD1 (6 bases). V was trimmed by 7 bases and J by 1 base, leaving 14 bases between them. The length of the CDR3 is 15 residues. This chain's CDR3 is CASIAGAGSYNEQFF. The CDR3 nucleotides are TGTGCCAGCATCGCAGGGGCAGGGTCCTACAATGAGCAGTTCTTC.

This clonotype was picked up a small number of times. Here the CDR3 reads CSALPDRPYGYTF. In DNA form, the CDR3 reads TGCAGCGCCTTACCCGACAGACCCTATGGCTACACCTTC. The V gene is TRBV29-1, the J gene TRBJ1-2; D is possibly TRBD1 (5 bases). The germline CDR1 and CDR2 sequences are SQVTM and ANQGSEA. With 7 bases removed from V and 4 bases from J, the gap between germline ends came to 16 bases. This CDR3 has 13 amino acids.

This chain links TRBV20-1 with TRBJ1-2; 7 bases map to TRBD1. Looked up from germline, CDR1 is DFQATT and CDR2 is SNEGSKA (reference sequence). CDR3 length equals 13 residues. Losses at the gene ends were 5 bases for V and 5 bases for J; bases not matched to a gene: 8. The CDR3 loop reads CSAPDRAEYGYTF. The CDR3 nucleotides are TGCAGTGCTCCTGACAGGGCCGAATATGGCTACACCTTC.

This clonotype was seen only a few times. Its ends do not fully match the called genes, so a read error is possible. V is TRBV25-1 and J is TRBJ2-7, with D possibly being TRBD1 (6 bases). The CDR3 has 16 amino acids. Germline loops: CDR1 MGHDK, CDR2 SYGVNS. CDR3 bases: TGTGCCAACAGTGAAGGAGACAGGTCCCCCGGCTACGAGCAGTACTTC. The encoded protein is CANSEGDRSPGYEQYF.

V is TRBV7-2 and J is TRBJ1-5; tentative D call: TRBD1 (5 bases). With 1 base removed from V and 15 bases from J, the gap between germline ends came to 16 bases. Germline CDR1 and CDR2: SGHTA and FQGNSA. This CDR3 contains 13 residues. The CDR3 coding sequence is TGTGCCAGCAGCTTAGTCGGGGCAGCCCCCTGGCATTTT. Amino acids: CASSLVGAAPWHF.

This clonotype came up many times. The rearrangement joins TRBV20-1 to TRBJ2-7; possible D gene TRBD1, 6 bases. From germline, CDR1 is DFQATT and CDR2 SNEGSKA (reference sequence). There are 13 residues in the CDR3. Trimming took off 5 bases at V and 6 bases at J, with 17 bases between the two ends. The CDR3 bases are TGCAGTGCTCTTGGGGGCAGGGTGGCCGAGCAGTACTTC. Translating it yields CSALGGRVAEQYF.

This clonotype has at least ten counts. The V call is TRBV10-3, the J call TRBJ2-7; 8 nucleotides line up with TRBD2. The trim removed 8 bases at V and 5 bases at J, leaving 8 bases unmatched. The CDR3 runs 13 residues. Germline loops: CDR1 ENHRY, CDR2 SYGVKD. CDR3 coding DNA: TGTGCCATCGCCCGAGAGCGGGAGAACGAGCAGTACTTC. Residues: CAIARERENEQYF.

At least ten counts were recorded for this clonotype. This chain joins TRBV29-1 and TRBJ2-7; a possible D gene is TRBD2 (5 bases). This CDR3 has 15 amino acids. Trimming removed 0 bases at V and 2 bases at J, with 14 bases between. Germline lookup yields CDR1 SQVTM and CDR2 ANQGSEA. DNA of the CDR3: TGCAGCGTTGAAGATCCGAGCGGTGGTCCCTACGAGCAGTACTTC. This codes for CSVEDPSGGPYEQYF.

This clonotype was detected many times. The chain's CDR3 is CAIRPTGGYEQYF. CDR3 nucleotide sequence: TGTGCCATCAGACCGACAGGGGGCTACGAGCAGTACTTC. The rearrangement uses TRBV10-3 and TRBJ2-7, with 9 bases matching TRBD1. V lost 6 bases, J lost 3 bases, and 3 bases stayed unmatched. Germline V gene sequence: CDR1 ENHRY, CDR2 SYGVKD. This CDR3 region has 13 residues.

This clonotype was seen a few times. V usage is TRBV18 and J usage is TRBJ2-7; a weak D match, TRBD1 (5 bases). The CDR3 is 15 residues long. The germline V gene has CDR1 KGHSH and CDR2 LQKENI. V lost 4 bases and J 3 bases, leaving 16 bases between the germline ends. The CDR3 spells CASSRVQVGVYEQYF. CDR3 coding DNA: TGTGCCAGCTCACGGGTCCAGGTAGGGGTCTACGAGCAGTACTTC. The full variable domain, completed using reference TRBV18 and TRBJ2-7, is NAGVMQNPRHLVRRRGQEARLRCSPMKGHSHVYWYRQLPEEGLKFMVYLQKENIIDESGMPKERFSAEFPKEGPSILRIQQVVRGDSAAYFCASSRVQVGVYEQYFGPGTRLTVT.

This clonotype was detected only once. The chain joins TRBV20-1 to TRBJ1-5, with unresolved D. V lost 1 base and J lost 4, with 8 bases in between. Germline values: CDR1 DFQATT, CDR2 SNEGSKA (reference sequence). This CDR3 has 13 residues. The chain's CDR3 is CSARVTENQPQHF. The CDR3 coding sequence is TGCAGTGCTAGAGTAACAGAGAATCAGCCCCAGCATTTT.

This clonotype was seen ten or more times. DNA of the CDR3: TGTGCCAGCAGCCGCTATGGGGAGACCCAGTACTTC. Its translation is CASSRYGETQYF. The V call is TRBV3-1, the J call TRBJ2-5; D is uncertain. The V gene lost 4 bases and the J gene lost 5 bases, with 8 bases spanning the gap. CDR1 is LGHDT, CDR2 YNNKEL, per germline (reference sequence). CDR3 length: 12 amino acids.

About this clonotype: Mismatch with germline at one junction end may stem from a read error. The rearrangement uses TRBV12-3 or TRBV12-4 and TRBJ2-4; 9 positions match TRBD2. The CDR3 runs 15 residues. DNA for the CDR3: TGTGCCGGCAGCTTTAGCGGGAGCGGGATAGACATTCAGTACTTC. Translating gives CAGSFSGSGIDIQYF.

The rearrangement links TRBV7-8 to TRBJ2-7; the D is unclear. The V gene lost 4 bases and the J gene lost 5 bases, with 15 bases spanning the gap. The CDR3 has 14 residues. Germline assignment: CDR1 SGHVS and CDR2 FQNEAQ. The chain's CDR3 is CASSSDGRSHEQYF. The CDR3 DNA reads TGTGCCAGCAGCTCGGACGGCCGAAGCCACGAGCAGTACTTC. The full variable domain, with the rest looked up from reference TRBV7-8 and TRBJ2-7, is GAGVSQSPRYKVAKRGQDVALRCDPISGHVSLFWYQQALGQGPEFLTYFQNEAQLDKSGLPSDRFFAERPEGSVSTLKIQRTQQEDSAVYLCASSSDGRSHEQYFGPGTRLTVT.

Comment on this clonotype: The CDR3 end shows no conserved phenylalanine or tryptophan, and so a read error is likely. J is TRBJ1-1 and V is TRBV28; TRBD1 aligns across 9 bases. Unmatched junction bases numbered 10, after V lost 6 bases and J lost 11 bases. The CDR3 length is 13 residues. Per the germline V gene, CDR1 is MDHEN and CDR2 is SYDVKM. This chain's CDR3 is CASRYDRGVRAFS. The CDR3 nucleotides read TGTGCCAGCAGATATGACAGGGGGGTGCGTGCTTTCTCT.

This clonotype was recorded many times. V and J are TRBV6-4 and TRBJ1-5; the D gene is possibly TRBD1 (5 bases). V dropped 4 bases and J dropped 0 bases, with 13 bases sitting between them. This CDR3 spans 16 amino acids. Per germline, CDR1 MRHNA and CDR2 SNTAGT. CDR3 sequence reads: CASSVDSRYSNQPQHF. The CDR3 DNA reads TGTGCCAGCAGTGTCGACAGTCGATATAGCAATCAGCCCCAGCATTTT.

The V and J genes are TRBV7-9 and TRBJ2-5; D not certain. Germline-derived CDR1 and CDR2 are SEHNR and FQNEAQ (reference sequence). The CDR3 sequence is 15 residues long. Trimming removed 5 bases at V and 1 base at J, with 14 bases between. The CDR3 bases are TGTGCCAGCAGCCTCCTCTTAATCGGCCAAGAGACCCAGTACTTC. Its translation: CASSLLLIGQETQYF. Drawing the rest from reference TRBV7-9 and TRBJ2-5, the complete variable domain is DTGVSQNPRHKITKRGQNVTFRCDPISEHNRLYWYRQTLGQGPEFLTYFQNEAQLEKSRLLSDRFSAERPKGSFSTLEIQRTEQGDSAMYLCASSLLLIGQETQYFGPGTRLLVL.

There are many counts of this clonotype. This chain links TRBV7-6 with TRBJ1-6, with D possibly being TRBD1 (5 bases). There are 14 residues in the CDR3. Trimming took off 6 bases at V and 7 bases at J, with 13 bases between the two ends. The V gene's germline CDR1 is SGHVS and CDR2 FNYEAQ. CDR3 sequence reads: CASSPARVNSPLHF. CDR3 DNA: TGTGCCAGCAGTCCCGCCAGGGTCAATTCACCCCTCCACTTT. The entire variable domain, with the rest obtained from reference TRBV7-6 and TRBJ1-6, is as follows: GAGVSQSPRYKVTKRGQDVALRCDPISGHVSLYWYRQALGQGPEFLTYFNYEAQQDKSGLPNDRFSAERPEGSISTLTIQRTEQRDSAMYRCASSPARVNSPLHFGNGTRLTVT.

The CDR3 coding sequence is TGTGCCAGCGGGGATAACCTGATCACTGAAGCTTTCTTT. Its protein is CASGDNLITEAFF. The chain carries TRBV6-1 and TRBJ1-1; D unclear. The CDR3 is 13 residues long. Germline CDR1 MNHNS, CDR2 SASEGT. The V gene lost 8 bases and the J gene lost 4 bases, with 14 bases spanning the gap.

This clonotype was seen only a few times. V and J are TRBV15 and TRBJ2-5, with a weak D call TRBD1 (5 bases). Looked up from germline, CDR1 is LNHNV and CDR2 is YYDKDF (reference sequence). Trimming removed 0 bases at V and 5 bases at J, with 22 bases between. The CDR3 totals 18 residues. Written as DNA, the CDR3 is TGTGCCACCAGCAGAGATACTACTCAGGGCATAGTTGGCGAGACCCAGTACTTC. Its translation: CATSRDTTQGIVGETQYF.

The CDR3 bases are TGCAGTGCTACTCGGGGTAGCGCTGGGGCCAACGTCCTGACTTTC. The encoded protein is CSATRGSAGANVLTF. This rearrangement joins TRBV20-1 to TRBJ2-6; TRBD2 might be the D (5 bases). CDR3 length: 15 residues. Germline V CDR1 and CDR2: DFQATT, SNEGSKA (reference sequence). Trimming took 4 bases from V and 2 from J, leaving 12 bases between them.